Below are 29 T cell receptor beta chains sequenced from a single sample in a study of identical twins. TCRdb analysed the 5' RACE reads with MiXCR anew, one entry per CDR3 protein. The profile shows around 220,000 distinct CDR3 sequences, roughly a tenth of them singletons. The material sequenced was memory T cells sorted from blood. The receptors here all came from a man aged 45-65 years in good health.

V gene TRBV20-1 combines with J gene TRBJ2-1; TRBD2 is a possible D gene (5 bases). Trimming removed 0 bases at V and 8 bases at J, with 17 bases between. Germline CDR1 DFQATT, CDR2 SNEGSKA (reference sequence). CDR3 length equals 15 residues. Here the CDR3 DNA reads TGCAGTGCTAGAGACTATCCACGAGGGCTGGATGAGCAGTTCTTC. It codes for CSARDYPRGLDEQFF.

This clonotype has more than one count but fewer than ten. The V and J genes are TRBV27 and TRBJ2-2, with a weak D call TRBD1 (6 bases). Germline CDR1 MNHEY, CDR2 SMNVEV (reference sequence). The CDR3 spans 15 residues. Trimming pared 5 bases from V and 2 bases from J, leaving 12 bases between. CDR3 sequence (DNA): TGTGCCAGCAGTCAGGGGATTTTAAACACCGGGGAGCTGTTTTTT. Translation gives CASSQGILNTGELFF.

This clonotype was observed a handful of times. The CDR3 nucleotides are TGCAGTGCTAGTGGATTCCCGGGACAGGGAAACTCACCCCTCCACTTT. This sequence encodes CSASGFPGQGNSPLHF. The V and J genes are TRBV20-1 and TRBJ1-6, with 9 positions matching TRBD1. The CDR3 has 16 amino acids. V shed 3 bases, J shed 10 bases, and the junction held 13 bases outside the gene matches. Germline loops: CDR1 DFQATT, CDR2 SNEGSKA (reference sequence).

This clonotype was seen ten or more times. The chain has TRBV5-1 and TRBJ2-4; D is perhaps TRBD2 (5 bases). Trimming left V 0 bases short and J 6 bases short, with 10 bases between. Germline V gene data show CDR1 as SGHRS and CDR2 as YFSETQ. The CDR3 has 14 residues. CDR3 protein: CASSLGGPGNIQYF. The CDR3 coding sequence is TGCGCCAGCAGCTTGGGAGGGCCCGGAAACATTCAGTACTTC. The whole variable domain, remainder taken from reference TRBV5-1 and TRBJ2-4, is KAGVTQTPRYLIKTRGQQVTLSCSPISGHRSVSWYQQTPGQGLQFLFEYFSETQRNKGNFPGRFSGRQFSNSRSEMNVSTLELGDSALYLCASSLGGPGNIQYFGAGTRLSVL.

There are many counts of this clonotype. V is TRBV3-1 and J is TRBJ1-6; D call uncertain. The CDR3 sequence is 19 residues long. V lost 0 bases to trimming and J lost 0 bases, with 15 bases between them. Looked up from germline, CDR1 is LGHDT and CDR2 is YNNKEL (reference sequence). CDR3 protein: CASSQDLVKASSYNSPLHF. In DNA form, the CDR3 reads TGTGCCAGCAGCCAAGATTTAGTAAAGGCGAGCTCCTATAATTCACCCCTCCACTTT. Full variable domain (rest looked up from reference TRBV3-1 and TRBJ1-6): DTAVSQTPKYLVTQMGNDKSIKCEQNLGHDTMYWYKQDSKKFLKIMFSYNNKELIINETVPNRFSPKSPDKAHLNLHINSLELGDSAVYFCASSQDLVKASSYNSPLHFGNGTRLTVT.

This clonotype was seen a few times. This chain connects TRBV28 to TRBJ2-7, with 9 bases identical to TRBD1. The CDR3 covers 15 residues. The germline V gene has CDR1 MDHEN and CDR2 SYDVKM. With 6 bases clipped from V and 4 bases from J, the junction kept 10 bases outside the gene matches. The CDR3 spells CASRAAGQGGYEQYF. Written as DNA, the CDR3 is TGTGCCAGCAGAGCGGCGGGACAGGGAGGGTACGAGCAGTACTTC.

The chain carries TRBV10-3 and TRBJ2-2; 8 nucleotides align to TRBD2. The junction had 10 bases not matched to a gene; V was cut back by 10 bases and J by 0 bases. The length of the CDR3 is 16 residues. Germline CDR1 reads ENHRY; CDR2 reads SYGVKD. DNA for the CDR3: TGTGCCACCACAGACCGAGCGGGGGCGAACACCGGGGAGCTGTTTTTT. The encoded protein is CATTDRAGANTGELFF.

This clonotype has at least ten counts. The rearrangement links TRBV15 to TRBJ1-3; maybe TRBD1 (6 bases). Germline lookup yields CDR1 LNHNV and CDR2 YYDKDF (reference sequence). The CDR3 has 18 amino acids. V was trimmed by 0 bases and J by 3 bases, leaving 18 bases between them. The CDR3 DNA is TGTGCCACCAGCAGAGATTGGGGGGGCGCGCCGATTGGAAACACCATATATTTT. It encodes CATSRDWGGAPIGNTIYF.

The sample holds a few counts of this clonotype. The CDR3 protein is CASRQGSGELFF. The CDR3, as DNA: TGTGCCAGCAGACAGGGGTCCGGGGAGCTGTTTTTT. This rearrangement joins TRBV6-2 or TRBV6-3 to TRBJ2-2; TRBD1 matches 7 bases. Looked up from germline, CDR1 is MNHEY and CDR2 is SVGEGT. V lost 6 bases, J lost 6 bases, and 1 base stayed unmatched. This CDR3 is built from 12 residues.

This clonotype was seen ten or more times. This chain connects TRBV4-3 to TRBJ2-7; 9 positions agree with TRBD1. The CDR3 covers 15 residues. V lost 1 base to trimming and J lost 4 bases; unmatched junction nucleotides: 5. Looked up from germline, CDR1 is LGHNA and CDR2 is YSLEER. In DNA form, the CDR3 reads TGCGCCAGCAGCCAAGCAGACAGGGGGAATTACGAGCAGTACTTC. This encodes CASSQADRGNYEQYF.

This sequence joins TRBV6-1 and TRBJ1-4; D remains unclear. Germline values: CDR1 MNHNS, CDR2 SASEGT. V was clipped by 5 bases and J by 8 bases, with 21 bases between them. CDR3 size: 16 residues. CDR3 region: CASSPLGRPPGEKLFF. As DNA, the CDR3 is TGTGCCAGCAGTCCTCTGGGCCGGCCTCCGGGCGAAAAACTGTTTTTT.

This clonotype was seen more than once but under ten times. The chain recombines TRBV9 with TRBJ2-1; 15 nucleotides line up with TRBD2. Germline V gene data show CDR1 as SGDLS and CDR2 as YYNGEE. This CDR3 has 14 residues. V lost 3 bases and J lost 15; bases outside the gene matches: 7. The CDR3, as DNA: TGTGCCAGCAGCGAGGGGACTAGCGGGAGGACGTCGTTCTTC. Translating it yields CASSEGTSGRTSFF.

This clonotype has just a few counts. V is TRBV5-1 and J is TRBJ2-7; 12 bases map to TRBD2. The CDR3 runs 15 residues. V was pared by 4 bases and J by 6 bases, with 8 bases of the junction left unmatched. Germline-derived CDR1 and CDR2 are SGHRS and YFSETQ. The CDR3: CASSTTSGSPSEQYF. In nucleotides, the CDR3 is TGCGCCAGCAGCACGACTAGCGGGAGTCCCTCCGAGCAGTACTTC.

This sequence joins TRBV7-2 and TRBJ2-7, with D tentatively TRBD1 or TRBD2 (6 bases each). V was trimmed by 5 bases and J by 1 base, leaving 18 bases between them. The CDR3 totals 16 residues. From germline, CDR1 is SGHTA and CDR2 FQGNSA. The CDR3 loop is CASSQSKGGASYEQYF. The CDR3 DNA is TGTGCCAGCAGCCAGAGCAAGGGGGGAGCGTCCTACGAGCAGTACTTC.

This chain uses TRBV18 with TRBJ2-2; D possibly corresponds to TRBD1 (6 bases). The CDR3 covers 14 residues. CDR1 and CDR2 from the germline V gene are KGHSH and LQKENI. The V end lost 6 bases, the J end lost 5 bases, and 13 bases lay between the germline ends. The CDR3: CASSPDRTTGELFF. The CDR3 DNA reads TGTGCCAGCTCTCCAGACAGGACGACCGGGGAGCTGTTTTTT.

Only a few counts were recorded for this clonotype. This rearrangement joins TRBV27 to TRBJ1-5, with D unresolved. The CDR3 is 13 amino acids. Trimming took 3 bases from V and 2 from J, leaving 5 bases between them. Germline CDR1 reads MNHEY; CDR2 reads SMNVEV (reference sequence). The CDR3 spells CASSFVGNQPQHF. DNA of the CDR3: TGTGCCAGCAGTTTCGTGGGCAATCAGCCCCAGCATTTT.

This chain uses TRBV2 with TRBJ2-1; TRBD2 agrees at 11 bases. Per germline, CDR1 SNHLY and CDR2 FYNNEI. J gave up 2 bases and V 6 bases, and 3 bases lay outside the gene matches. This CDR3 contains 15 residues. CDR3 DNA sequence: TGTGCCAGCAGAGCACTAGCGGGGGCCTACAATGAGCAGTTCTTC. This gives the protein CASRALAGAYNEQFF.

The chain couples TRBV7-7 to TRBJ2-7; 11 nucleotides agree with TRBD2. The V gene's germline CDR1 is SSHAT and CDR2 FNYEAQ (reference sequence). V shed 5 bases, J shed 3 bases, and the junction held 6 bases outside the gene matches. This CDR3 is built from 15 residues. CDR3 loop: CASSQKGLADYEQYF. The CDR3 bases are TGTGCCAGCAGCCAAAAGGGACTAGCGGACTACGAGCAGTACTTC. Full variable domain (outside the CDR3, taken from reference TRBV7-7 and TRBJ2-7): GAGVSQSPRYKVTKRGQDVTLRCDPISSHATLYWYQQALGQGPEFLTYFNYEAQPDKSGLPSDRFSAERPEGSISTLTIQRTEQRDSAMYRCASSQKGLADYEQYFGPGTRLTVT.

The chain couples TRBV4-1 to TRBJ2-2; D gene unclear. The germline gives CDR1 MGHRA, CDR2 YSYEKL. The CDR3 is 13 residues long. Trimming took off 4 bases at V and 7 bases at J, with 10 bases between the two ends. CDR3 protein: CASSRPDGGELFF. The DNA for the CDR3 is TGCGCCAGCAGCCGACCGGACGGCGGGGAGCTGTTTTTT.

This clonotype was counted at least ten times. The genes are TRBV5-1 and TRBJ2-2; TRBD1 matches at 10 bases. This CDR3 spans 16 amino acids. The trim removed 0 bases at V and 6 bases at J, leaving 5 bases unmatched. Looked up from germline, CDR1 is SGHRS and CDR2 is YFSETQ. The CDR3 nucleotides read TGCGCCAGCAGCTTGGGACAGGGGGCGTCCGCCGGGGAGCTGTTTTTT. Encoded protein: CASSLGQGASAGELFF. The full variable domain, with the rest looked up from reference TRBV5-1 and TRBJ2-2, is KAGVTQTPRYLIKTRGQQVTLSCSPISGHRSVSWYQQTPGQGLQFLFEYFSETQRNKGNFPGRFSGRQFSNSRSEMNVSTLELGDSALYLCASSLGQGASAGELFFGEGSRLTVL.

This clonotype was seen only a few times. The gene calls are TRBV6-1 and TRBJ2-7; perhaps TRBD1 as D (7 bases). V was clipped by 5 bases and J by 6 bases, with 17 bases between them. This CDR3 has 14 amino acids. Germline-derived CDR1 and CDR2 are MNHNS and SASEGT. Here the CDR3 reads CASSPQYQGGEQYF. The CDR3 region has the DNA TGTGCCAGCAGTCCCCAATACCAGGGGGGCGAGCAGTACTTC.

This clonotype was seen more than once but under ten times. V and J are TRBV7-2 and TRBJ2-3; 10 bases map to TRBD2. J gave up 1 base and V 7 bases, and 11 bases lay outside the gene matches. CDR1 SGHTA and CDR2 FQGNSA come from the germline V gene. The length of the CDR3 is 17 residues. The CDR3 here is CASTRQAGGPGTDTQYF. In DNA, the CDR3 is TGTGCCAGCACCCGGCAAGCGGGGGGGCCGGGCACAGATACGCAGTATTTT.

The chain couples TRBV20-1 to TRBJ2-3, with TRBD2 matching over 8 bases. CDR3 length: 16 amino acids. The trim removed 2 bases at V and 6 bases at J, leaving 13 bases unmatched. Germline loops: CDR1 DFQATT, CDR2 SNEGSKA (reference sequence). Here the CDR3 DNA reads TGCAGTGCTAGAAGGGAACGGGGGGGCTTTATGGATACGCAGTATTTT. Translation gives CSARRERGGFMDTQYF.

This clonotype was counted ten times or more. This sequence joins TRBV2 and TRBJ2-3; TRBD2 might be the D (5 bases). This CDR3 is 15 amino acids long. Germline lookup yields CDR1 SNHLY and CDR2 FYNNEI. The V end lost 6 bases, the J end lost 0 bases, and 13 bases lay between the germline ends. The CDR3 nucleotides read TGTGCCAGCAGATCCCGGACTCTTAGCACAGATACGCAGTATTTT. Residues: CASRSRTLSTDTQYF.

The rearrangement joins TRBV5-1 to TRBJ2-3; tentative D call: TRBD2 (6 bases). The CDR3 loop spans 14 amino acids. The ends were cut back, 0 bases at V and 5 bases at J, with 10 bases in the middle. Germline V lookup: CDR1 SGHRS, CDR2 YFSETQ. The CDR3 here is CASSLAREGDTQYF. As DNA, the CDR3 is TGCGCCAGCAGCTTGGCGCGGGAAGGAGATACGCAGTATTTT.

The table lists this clonotype with a few counts. The CDR3 is CASSVTVPGTQYF. The CDR3 bases are TGTGCCAGCAGCGTCACAGTGCCTGGTACCCAGTACTTC. The V call is TRBV7-3, the J call TRBJ2-5; D not certain. V was cut by 5 bases and J by 8 bases, with 15 bases left in between. The CDR3 spans 13 residues. Per the germline V gene, CDR1 is SGHTA and CDR2 is FQGTGA.

There are many counts of this clonotype. This rearrangement joins TRBV6-2 or TRBV6-3 to TRBJ2-7, with 7 bases aligning to TRBD2. J gave up 7 bases and V 2 bases, and 2 bases lay outside the gene matches. The germline V gene has CDR1 MNHEY and CDR2 SVGEGT. The CDR3 runs 12 residues. The CDR3 DNA follows: TGTGCCAGCAGTTACGGAGCGGGGGAGCAGTACTTC. This sequence encodes CASSYGAGEQYF.

This clonotype was recorded many times. V is TRBV7-9 and J is TRBJ2-7; D gene unclear. The germline gives CDR1 SEHNR, CDR2 FQNEAQ (reference sequence). The V and J ends lost 3 bases and 3 bases respectively, with 6 bases between them. The CDR3 totals 12 residues. The CDR3 DNA follows: TGTGCCAGCAGCTTTCTACTCTACGAGCAGTACTTC. Translating it yields CASSFLLYEQYF.

This clonotype was recorded many times. This sequence joins TRBV5-1 and TRBJ2-3, with no clear D. Between the trimmed V and J ends, which lost 0 bases and 1 base, there was a span of 9 bases. Germline lookup yields CDR1 SGHRS and CDR2 YFSETQ. The CDR3 length is 15 residues. The CDR3 DNA reads TGCGCCAGCAGCTTGGCTTCCAGCGGCACAGATACGCAGTATTTT. It codes for CASSLASSGTDTQYF.